The T cell receptor (beta chain) under discussion was sequenced for a study of blood T cell repertoires in COVID-19. In the study overall: The samples span acute and convalescent COVID-19 from the United States, Italy and Spain. PBMCs, B-cell-depleted T cells, or T cells provided the cDNA or gDNA that made up the material.

The Seattle patients joined while their infection was active and were tracked longitudinally afterward. Original methodology: Amplified reference gene primers provided the basis for estimating nucleated cell counts. Assay: immunoSEQ multiplex PCR; the TCRdb copy retains only in-frame clones and omits some. That table furnishes V, J and clone size, whereas the DNA furnished D and trimming. The sample consists of 250,000 or so clones, 70% to 90% of them appearing once. The CDR3 sequence is 14 residues long. V was trimmed by 4 bases and J by 10 bases, leaving 14 bases between them. Germline loops: CDR1 WSHSY, CDR2 SAAADI.

The sequencing input was peripheral blood. The sequence derives from a woman in her sixties with COVID-19, enrolled during active disease. This chain uses TRBV10-2 with TRBJ1-6; D perhaps matches TRBD1 (6 bases). CDR3 DNA sequence: TGCGCCAGCAGTGCGGACAGCAGGAACTCACCCCTCCACTTT. Protein product: CASSADSRNSPLHF.